This TCR beta chain was recovered during a study of T cell responses to AZD1222 COVID-19 vaccine. After removal of 6 bases from V and 3 bases from J, the junction contained 2 bases not matched to a gene. CDR3 length: 13 amino acids. A note on this clone: This sample includes further DNA sequences coding for the same CDR3.

Assay: immunoSEQ multiplex PCR; the TCRdb copy retains only in-frame clones and omits some. Of just under 90,000 clones in the sample, 75% to 90% were seen once. The TCR was taken from an adult who received the AZD1222 COVID-19 vaccine. This chain connects TRBV12-3 or TRBV12-4 to TRBJ1-5; 7 bases are a match to TRBD1. The specimen was peripheral blood, collected 28 days after the second AZD1222 dose. The CDR3 is CASSDRDNQPQHF. The CDR3 coding sequence is TGTGCCAGCAGCGACAGGGACAATCAGCCCCAGCATTTT.